Shown below are 32 T cell receptor beta chains from a single sample sequenced in a study of blood T cell repertoires in COVID-19. The repertoire was sequenced with immunoSEQ multiplex PCR; TCRdb's copy has only in-frame clones and lacks some. Found here are more than 85,000 clones, 84% of them singletons; the top ten hold 6.6%. The source material was peripheral blood. Receptors were obtained from a woman between 45 and 65 years old with acute or convalescent COVID-19.

The gene calls are TRBV11-3 and TRBJ1-1; D unclear. The V end was cut by 4 bases, the J end by 1 base, with 7 bases between. The CDR3 sequence is 13 residues long. CDR1 is SGHNT, CDR2 YENEEA, per germline. The CDR3 DNA follows: TGTGCCAGCAGCTCCAACAGGAACACTGAAGCTTTCTTT. Its translation is CASSSNRNTEAFF.

This sequence joins TRBV28 and TRBJ1-2; 8 bases align to TRBD1. Unmatched junction bases numbered 5, after V lost 6 bases and J lost 2 bases. The germline V gene has CDR1 MDHEN and CDR2 SYDVKM. The CDR3 extends over 14 amino acids. The CDR3 here is CASRPDRVNYGYTF. In DNA form, the CDR3 reads TGTGCCAGCAGGCCGGACAGGGTCAACTATGGCTACACCTTC.

This chain uses TRBV5-4 with TRBJ1-6; a possible D gene is TRBD1 (6 bases). V gave up 0 bases and J gave up 7 bases, with 14 bases separating them. CDR1 is SGHNT, CDR2 YYREEE, per germline (reference sequence). The CDR3 covers 16 residues. CDR3 sequence (DNA): TGTGCCAGCAGCTTGGACGCCAGGGGTGGGAATTCACCCCTCCACTTT. Protein sequence: CASSLDARGGNSPLHF.

The V and J genes are TRBV5-8 and TRBJ1-6; TRBD1 aligns across 7 bases. Looked up from germline, CDR1 is SGHTS and CDR2 is YDEGEE. The CDR3 sequence is 14 residues long. Trimming took 0 bases from V and 8 from J; bases not matched to a gene: 2. The CDR3 spells CASSLEDRYSPLHF. CDR3 nucleotide sequence: TGTGCCAGCAGCTTGGAGGACAGGTATTCACCCCTCCACTTT.

The chain is built from TRBV12-3 or TRBV12-4 and TRBJ2-7, with D perhaps matching TRBD1 (6 bases). The V end lost 2 bases, the J end lost 11 bases, and 16 bases lay between the germline ends. The CDR3 length is 13 residues. CDR3 in amino acids: CASSLNRARVEYF. Here the CDR3 DNA reads TGTGCCAGCAGTTTAAACAGGGCCCGTGTGGAGTACTTC.

This chain joins TRBV27 and TRBJ1-6, with 9 bases fitting TRBD1. There are 14 residues in the CDR3. Germline V gene lookup returns CDR1 MNHEY and CDR2 SMNVEV (reference sequence). Germline trimming cut 3 bases from V and 7 bases from J; bases unmatched to any gene: 1. The CDR3 coding sequence is TGTGCCAGCAGTTTCGGGACAGGGAATTCACCCCTCCACTTT. This encodes CASSFGTGNSPLHF.

V and J are TRBV6-5 and TRBJ1-1; D ambiguous. The CDR3 sequence is 13 residues long. Germline CDR1 MNHEY, CDR2 SVGAGI. Trimming removed 11 bases at V and 3 bases at J, with 16 bases between. The CDR3 loop reads CAAGEGIYTEAFF. The CDR3 nucleotides are TGTGCCGCCGGGGAAGGTATCTACACTGAAGCTTTCTTT.

This clone was seen a few times. This chain links TRBV28 with TRBJ1-1, with 7 bases identical to TRBD1. This CDR3 has 17 residues. Germline values: CDR1 MDHEN, CDR2 SYDVKM. The J segment lost 4 bases and the V segment lost 10 bases, leaving 21 bases of the junction unmatched. DNA of the CDR3: TGTGCCACCCACATACCAAACAGGGGTCTCGGTAGCACTGAAGCTTTCTTT. Translating gives CATHIPNRGLGSTEAFF.

About this clone itself: One end of the junction fails to match germline, which may point to a read error. The rearrangement links TRBV5-1 to TRBJ1-1, with 10 bases that match TRBD1. The CDR3 length is 15 residues. CDR1 is SGHRS, CDR2 YFSETQ, per germline. CDR3 residues: CASSSGTGVNAEAFF. CDR3 sequence (DNA): TGCGCCAGCAGCTCGGGGACAGGGGTGAACGCTGAAGCTTTCTTT.

Concerning this clone itself: This sample also contains other DNA sequences that code for the same CDR3. This chain connects TRBV5-4 to TRBJ2-5; D is undetermined. Between the trimmed V and J ends, which lost 0 bases and 1 base, there was a span of 4 bases. This CDR3 is built from 13 residues. Germline loops: CDR1 SGHNT, CDR2 YYREEE (reference sequence). This chain's CDR3 is CASSLDSQETQYF. CDR3 nucleotides: TGTGCCAGCAGCTTGGACAGCCAAGAGACCCAGTACTTC.

The chain uses TRBV5-1 and TRBJ1-1; TRBD1 agrees at 8 bases. The V segment lost 7 bases and the J segment 2 bases; nucleotides outside the gene matches: 7. CDR3 length: 14 amino acids. From germline, CDR1 is SGHRS and CDR2 YFSETQ. The DNA for the CDR3 is TGCGCCAGCTCCCTCTCAGGGGGCAACACTGAAGCTTTCTTT. This translates into CASSLSGGNTEAFF.

The chain has TRBV5-1 and TRBJ1-1; 8 bases fit TRBD1. CDR1 is SGHRS, CDR2 YFSETQ, per germline. V shed 4 bases and J 4 bases; nucleotides not matched to a gene: 6. CDR3 length equals 14 residues. The CDR3 DNA reads TGCGCCAGCAGCGGACTTACAGGGGGCACTGAAGCTTTCTTT. Amino acid sequence: CASSGLTGGTEAFF.

This rearrangement joins TRBV2 to TRBJ1-1; D may be TRBD1 (6 bases). Trimming removed 5 bases at V and 4 bases at J, with 11 bases between. Per germline, CDR1 SNHLY and CDR2 FYNNEI. The CDR3 consists of 13 residues. This CDR3 is CASSPDSLTEAFF. The CDR3, as DNA: TGTGCCAGCAGTCCGGACAGTCTCACTGAAGCTTTCTTT.

The gene calls are TRBV7-8 and TRBJ2-5; 11 nucleotides line up with TRBD1. Germline V gene data show CDR1 as SGHVS and CDR2 as FQNEAQ. The trim removed 4 bases at V and 4 bases at J, leaving 2 bases unmatched. This CDR3 contains 14 residues. For the CDR3, the DNA is TGTGCCAGCAGCTCCGGACAGGGGGCAGAGACCCAGTACTTC. Translated, it gives CASSSGQGAETQYF.

The V gene is TRBV12-2, the J gene TRBJ2-1; the D call in the table, TRBD1, was not verified against the DNA. TRBV12-2 is noted as a pseudogene. The CDR3 consists of 11 residues. The CDR3 DNA is TGTGCAAGTCGCCCTGGGGGCCGGCAGTTCTTC. The encoded protein is CASRPGGRQFF.

The rearrangement links TRBV6-5 to TRBJ2-7, with D perhaps TRBD1 (5 bases). Germline V CDR1 and CDR2: MNHEY, SVGAGI. V lost 6 bases to trimming and J lost 4 bases, with 13 bases between them. This CDR3 has 13 amino acids. This CDR3 is CASSRKGFYEQYF. CDR3 DNA sequence: TGTGCCAGCAGCCGGAAGGGGTTTTACGAGCAGTACTTC.

The chain combines TRBV2 with TRBJ1-2, with 7 nucleotides matching TRBD1. Germline V lookup: CDR1 SNHLY, CDR2 FYNNEI. This CDR3 contains 15 residues. After removal of 7 bases from V and 1 base from J, the junction contained 9 bases not matched to a gene. The CDR3 sequence: CASTFTRDSNYGYTF. Written as DNA, the CDR3 is TGTGCCAGCACCTTCACCCGGGACAGTAACTATGGCTACACCTTC.

The V call is TRBV28, the J call TRBJ1-1, with TRBD1 matching over 8 bases. CDR3 size: 15 residues. Germline V CDR1 and CDR2: MDHEN, SYDVKM. The V and J ends lost 5 bases and 0 bases, in that order; junction bases with no gene match: 5. The CDR3 DNA reads TGTGCCAGCAGTACTCAGGGGGCATTGAACACTGAAGCTTTCTTT. Its translation: CASSTQGALNTEAFF.

In its sample, this clone was seen a few times. This rearrangement joins TRBV11-2 to TRBJ1-2; D gene ambiguous. Trimming cost V 0 bases and J 7 bases, with 12 bases left between them. CDR3 size: 14 residues. Germline CDR1 is SGHAT and CDR2 is FQNNGV. CDR3 in amino acids: CASSLEGYGSGYTF. DNA for the CDR3: TGTGCCAGCAGCTTAGAGGGGTACGGGAGTGGCTACACCTTC.

The chain carries TRBV25-1 and TRBJ1-2; TRBD1 agrees at 9 bases. Germline V gives CDR1 MGHDK, CDR2 SYGVNS. The CDR3 has 14 residues. The junction had 8 bases not matched to a gene; V was cut back by 5 bases and J by 7 bases. CDR3 DNA sequence: TGTGCCAGCAGTCTGGGACAGGGTCTTGGTGGCTACACCTTC. Translated, it gives CASSLGQGLGGYTF.

The chain links TRBV29-1 to TRBJ1-1, with 7 bases identical to TRBD1. CDR1 is SQVTM and CDR2 is ANQGSEA in the germline V gene. The ends lost 4 bases at V and 0 bases at J; junction bases unmatched: 2. This CDR3 comprises 13 residues. CDR3 in DNA: TGCAGCGTTGGTACAGGGGTGAACACTGAAGCTTTCTTT. It translates to CSVGTGVNTEAFF.

The genes are TRBV7-6 and TRBJ2-5; 7 nucleotides align to TRBD2. CDR1 and CDR2 (germline): SGHVS, FNYEAQ. The V and J ends lost 1 base and 2 bases, in that order; junction bases with no gene match: 7. This CDR3 is 16 amino acids long. CDR3 protein: CASSLGGGMVQETQYF. DNA for the CDR3: TGTGCCAGCAGCTTAGGGGGGGGGATGGTGCAAGAGACCCAGTACTTC.

The rearrangement links TRBV5-1 to TRBJ2-1; 11 bases line up with TRBD2. CDR1 SGHRS and CDR2 YFSETQ come from the germline V gene. The length of the CDR3 is 23 residues. J lost 0 bases, V lost 6 bases, and 26 bases had no gene match. CDR3 coding DNA: TGCGCCAGCACCCCTACGGGAGGTTCTAGCGGGGGGTCACCGTTGAGCTCCTACAATGAGCAGTTCTTC. Its protein product is CASTPTGGSSGGSPLSSYNEQFF.

This chain links TRBV5-1 with TRBJ1-2; 8 bases agree with TRBD1. This CDR3 region has 14 residues. V lost 4 bases to trimming and J lost 2 bases; unmatched junction nucleotides: 4. Germline-derived CDR1 and CDR2 are SGHRS and YFSETQ. CDR3 protein: CASSEDRANYGYTF. CDR3 sequence (DNA): TGCGCCAGCAGCGAGGACAGGGCGAACTATGGCTACACCTTC.

The gene calls are TRBV19 and TRBJ1-5; 11 bases align to TRBD1. With 8 bases clipped from V and 4 bases from J, the junction kept 10 bases outside the gene matches. The CDR3 runs 16 residues. Germline V gene data show CDR1 as LNHDA and CDR2 as SQIVND (reference sequence). The CDR3, as DNA: TGTGCCAGTCGGCCTTCGGGGACAGGGGGTAATCAGCCCCAGCATTTT. Translation gives CASRPSGTGGNQPQHF. The full variable domain, in which reference TRBV19 and TRBJ1-5 provide the parts outside the CDR3, is DGGITQSPKYLFRKEGQNVTLSCEQNLNHDAMYWYRQDPGQGLRLIYYSQIVNDFQKGDIAEGYSVSREKKESFPLTVTSAQKNPTAFYLCASRPSGTGGNQPQHFGDGTRLSIL.

V and J are TRBV10-3 and TRBJ2-1; D is perhaps TRBD2 (7 bases). Germline CDR1 is ENHRY and CDR2 is SYGVKD. V was pared by 4 bases and J by 7 bases, with 23 bases between. The CDR3 is 17 residues long. CDR3 sequence reads: CAISVGLTGSGGNEQFF. DNA for the CDR3: TGTGCCATCAGTGTAGGCCTTACAGGGTCCGGGGGGAATGAGCAGTTCTTC.

This sequence joins TRBV6-6 and TRBJ2-7; D ambiguous. V shed 0 bases and J shed 3 bases, with 9 bases lying between them. The length of the CDR3 is 14 residues. Germline CDR1 is MNHNY and CDR2 is SVGAGI (reference sequence). The CDR3 nucleotides read TGTGCCAGCAGTTACTCGACACAGAACTACGAGCAGTACTTC. The encoded protein is CASSYSTQNYEQYF.

The chain combines TRBV7-2 with TRBJ1-5; possible D gene TRBD1, 6 bases. The CDR3 totals 13 residues. V was shortened by 3 bases and J by 4 bases, with 7 bases between the two germline ends. Per the germline V gene, CDR1 is SGHTA and CDR2 is FQGNSA. The CDR3 sequence is CASSFDRNQPQHF. CDR3 coding DNA: TGTGCCAGCAGCTTCGACAGGAATCAGCCCCAGCATTTT.

This clone was found a few times. The chain carries TRBV5-4 and TRBJ1-5; tentatively, D is TRBD1 (6 bases). V gave up 0 bases and J gave up 0 bases, with 10 bases separating them. The CDR3 runs to 16 residues. Per germline, CDR1 SGHNT and CDR2 YYREEE (reference sequence). Here the CDR3 DNA reads TGTGCCAGCAGCTTGGGGGGGCCGGATAGCAATCAGCCCCAGCATTTT. This sequence encodes CASSLGGPDSNQPQHF.

The gene calls are TRBV23-1 and TRBJ2-4, with D hard to call. TRBV23-1 is an ORF; its function is uncertain. With 0 bases removed from V and 6 bases from J, the gap between germline ends came to 9 bases. The CDR3 is 14 amino acids. For the CDR3, the DNA is TGCGCCAGCAGTCAATCAAATCCGGGAAACATTCAGTACTTC. It specifies CASSQSNPGNIQYF.

This clone has a handful of counts. The rearrangement joins TRBV7-2 to TRBJ1-4; D gene uncertain. Germline CDR1 and CDR2: SGHTA and FQGNSA. The CDR3 contains 15 residues. V lost 1 base, J lost 8 bases, and 14 bases lay in between. CDR3 region: CASSLVGGSGEKLFF. The CDR3 DNA sequence: TGTGCCAGCAGCTTAGTAGGAGGCAGCGGGGAAAAACTGTTTTTT. Full variable domain (remainder filled in from reference TRBV7-2 and TRBJ1-4): GAGVSQSPSNKVTEKGKDVELRCDPISGHTALYWYRQSLGQGLEFLIYFQGNSAPDKSGLPSDRFSAERTGGSVSTLTIQRTQQEDSAVYLCASSLVGGSGEKLFFGSGTQLSVL.

This chain joins TRBV5-1 and TRBJ1-2; D ambiguous. Germline CDR1 and CDR2: SGHRS and YFSETQ. The CDR3 sequence is 12 residues long. Trimming left V 5 bases short and J 6 bases short, with 11 bases between. CDR3 in DNA: TGCGCCAGCAGTCCCCTTTTTGATGGCTACACCTTC. The encoded protein is CASSPLFDGYTF.